These T cell receptor beta chains were read from a single sample in a study of blood T cell repertoires in COVID-19. Generated by immunoSEQ multiplex PCR, the TCRdb table keeps only in-frame clones and is missing some. The sample shows 110,000 to 150,000 clones, just over 85% of them seen only once. Material for sequencing was peripheral blood. These receptor sequences come from a woman aged 60-70 years with acute or convalescent COVID-19. Each CDR3 is given without its conserved first and last residue. Size tells how often a clone was seen (once, few, many) or the class of an expanded clone, and some rows leave it out.

abundance | j_gene | v_gene | CDR3aa
- | TRBJ1-1 | TRBV18 | ASSLSTGTEAF
- | TRBJ1-3 | TRBV7-2 | ASSLRDRGPRNTIY
- | TRBJ2-7 | TRBV6-2/TRBV6-3 | ASSRTGGEQY
- | TRBJ2-7 | TRBV12-3/TRBV12-4 | ASSLTNYEQY
- | TRBJ1-1 | TRBV12-3/TRBV12-4 | ASMRWTEAF
- | TRBJ2-6 | TRBV28 | ASRTGSGANVLT
once | TRBJ2-3 | TRBV6-1 | ASSERMDLNTDTQY
few | TRBJ1-3 | TRBV6-6 | ASSPTGTGVGNTIY
- | TRBJ1-3 | TRBV20-1 | SAGGGNTIY
- | TRBJ2-5 | TRBV2 | ASSMRAAQETQY
- | TRBJ1-3 | TRBV2 | ASSTGVSGNTIY
- | TRBJ2-7 | TRBV12-3/TRBV12-4 | ASSPGNHYEQY
- | TRBJ2-5 | TRBV11-3 | ASSLPGTGGETQY
- | TRBJ2-3 | TRBV6-5 | ARGGSSTDTQY
- | TRBJ1-2 | TRBV15 | ATTKGVSTDGYT
- | TRBJ1-5 | TRBV23-1 | ASSPHGVRYSNQPQH
- | TRBJ2-6 | TRBV7-9 | ASSPGLAASSGANVLT
- | TRBJ2-1 | TRBV7-3 | ASSLRRDRGEDHEQF
- | TRBJ2-5 | TRBV28 | ASSFLKPGLAQETQY
- | TRBJ2-1 | TRBV20-1 | SASSLGGGYNEQF
- | TRBJ1-5 | TRBV4-1 | ASSLGGDRSNQPQH
- | TRBJ2-7 | TRBV3-1/TRBV3-2 | ASSQGPTEIYEQY
- | TRBJ2-7 | TRBV28 | ASCPQGVKGFEQY
once | TRBJ2-3 | TRBV11-3 | ASSARTGRTDTQY
- | TRBJ1-2 | TRBV5-6 | ASSLASGGGLG
- | TRBJ2-1 | TRBV15 | ATSRGGQGTYNEQF
- | TRBJ2-3 | TRBV5-6 | ASSSGSDTQY
many | TRBJ2-1 | TRBV9 | ASSPAGQPYNEQF
- | TRBJ1-1 | TRBV9 | ASSGQPGTGLGAF
- | TRBJ1-6 | TRBV14 | ASSQPVGYNSPLH
- | TRBJ2-6 | TRBV9 | ASSVGLAGANVLT
- | TRBJ1-1 | TRBV30 | AWRAQILVGSTEAF
- | TRBJ1-1 | TRBV29-1 | SVQEGQGTEAF
- | TRBJ2-5 | TRBV27 | ASGLTGGYQETQY
- | TRBJ2-7 | TRBV4-1 | ASTKGQGKYEQY
few | TRBJ2-5 | TRBV2 | ASTGTSGQETQY
- | TRBJ2-7 | TRBV5-1 | ASKRTGLYEQY
- | TRBJ1-6 | TRBV19 | ASRFSATGSTNSPLH
few | TRBJ1-5 | TRBV7-9 | ASSPSSTAIQPQH
- | TRBJ2-1 | TRBV19 | ASSPLTLSWTSGGAPGYEQF
- | TRBJ2-5 | TRBV6-5 | ASSFGGGGETQY
- | TRBJ2-5 | TRBV30 | AWNTQAGTGEETQY
- | TRBJ2-5 | TRBV25-1 | ASRKRRGTGETQY
- | TRBJ1-2 | TRBV6-5 | ASSRGGDYGYT
- | TRBJ1-4 | TRBV5-1 | ASSLYRADEKLF
- | TRBJ2-4 | TRBV6-1 | ASSEERLAGGPSKNIQY
- | TRBJ2-7 | TRBV6-6 | ASSSRDSGTWGYPYEQY
many | TRBJ2-7 | TRBV4-3 | ASSQFTGDEQY